The clone carrying this T cell receptor (beta chain) was found many times. These data originate in a study of Graves' ophthalmopathy and Graves' hyperthyroidism. Amplified material comprised TCR beta CDR3 regions derived from RNA transcripts. HTBI primers were used in a first-round RT-PCR, which preceded a second-round multiplex PCR. TCRdb recomputed calls from the multiplex PCR reads with MiXCR, one row per CDR3 protein. This table holds around 1.1 million distinct CDR3 sequences, about two fifths found once. Trimming stripped 0 bases from V and 2 bases from J, with 11 bases between. Per germline, CDR1 SGHRS and CDR2 YFSETQ. The length of the CDR3 is 15 residues.

The chain is built from TRBV5-1 and TRBJ1-2; D is unclear. The source is an adult man with Graves' hyperthyroidism. Sequencing was performed on peripheral blood or thyroid tissue (not recorded which). For the CDR3, the DNA is TGCGCCAGCAGCTTGGCCGCACAGATCAACTATGGCTACACCTTC. Residues: CASSLAAQINYGYTF.